This T cell receptor (beta chain) appears in the sequencing data of a study of blood T cell repertoires in COVID-19. Sequencing used immunoSEQ multiplex PCR; TCRdb keeps in-frame clones, though not all of them. This table has roughly 80,000 clones, around 76% appearing once. Germline lookup yields CDR1 SGDLS and CDR2 YYNGEE. The CDR3 has 14 amino acids. Trimming shortened V by 0 bases and J by 2 bases, and 9 bases separated the two germline ends. V is TRBV9 and J is TRBJ2-7, with D perhaps TRBD2 (6 bases). Input material: peripheral blood. This clonotype was sampled from a man between 65 and 85 years old with active or convalescent COVID-19. The CDR3 DNA sequence: TGTGCCAGCAGCGTAGAGGCGGGGACCTACGAGCAGTACTTC. Translation gives CASSVEAGTYEQYF.